Sequencing of this TCR beta chain was carried out in a study of blood T cell repertoires in COVID-19. This clone was detected only a few times. This CDR3 is built from 17 residues. Germline loops: CDR1 LGHNA, CDR2 YSLEER. The V gene end was trimmed by 0 bases and the J gene end by 1 base; junction bases not matched to a gene: 4. Produced via immunoSEQ multiplex PCR; TCRdb's table is partial and in-frame only. The sample consists of roughly 250,000 clones, 70% to 90% of them appearing once. Material: peripheral blood. The chain is built from TRBV4-3 and TRBJ2-2; the match to TRBD2 covers 8 bases. This clonotype was obtained from a woman between 40 and 55 years old who had recovered from COVID-19. The CDR3: CASSQDLLAGNTGELFF. In DNA, the CDR3 is TGCGCCAGCAGCCAAGACCTCCTAGCGGGGAACACCGGGGAGCTGTTTTTT.